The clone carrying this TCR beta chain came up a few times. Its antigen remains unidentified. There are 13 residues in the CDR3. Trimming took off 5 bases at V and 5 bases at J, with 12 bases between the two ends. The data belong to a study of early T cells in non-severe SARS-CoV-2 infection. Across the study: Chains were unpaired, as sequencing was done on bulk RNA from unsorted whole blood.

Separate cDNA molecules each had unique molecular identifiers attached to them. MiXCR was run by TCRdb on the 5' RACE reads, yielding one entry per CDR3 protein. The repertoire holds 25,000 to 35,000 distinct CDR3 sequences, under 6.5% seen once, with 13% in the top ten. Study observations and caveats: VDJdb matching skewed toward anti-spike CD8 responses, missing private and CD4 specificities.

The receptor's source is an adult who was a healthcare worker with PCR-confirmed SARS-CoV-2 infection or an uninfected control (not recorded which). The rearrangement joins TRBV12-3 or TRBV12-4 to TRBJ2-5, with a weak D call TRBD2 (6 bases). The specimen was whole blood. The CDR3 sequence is CASSPTSFETQYF. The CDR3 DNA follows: TGTGCCAGCAGTCCAACTAGCTTCGAGACCCAGTACTTC.